A selection of T cell receptor beta chains follows, all from one sample in a study of read filtering for tumor transcriptome and immune sequencing. TCRdb redid the calling of the reads with MiXCR, one entry per CDR3 protein. The sample records 35,000 to 40,000 distinct CDR3 sequences, roughly an eighth being singletons. Sequencing was done on a sample of a population of CD138-negative cells sorted from bone marrow. All receptors derive from a donor at least 40 years old with multiple myeloma. Both conserved end residues are part of each CDR3. Fields, in order: clone size, V gene, J gene, D gene, CDR3 protein, CDR3 DNA. A D gene is named only where the DNA matches it firmly. Some rows mark clone size as missing; the rest say once, few, many or name a class of expanded clone.

>many|TRBV7-8|TRBJ1-1|NA
CASSLNTEAFF
TGTGCCAGCAGCTTAAACACTGAAGCTTTCTTT
>many|TRBV18|TRBJ2-5|NA
CASLAGIQETQYF
TGTGCCAGCCTGGCAGGGATCCAAGAGACCCAGTACTTC
>medium-sized|TRBV7-8|TRBJ1-1|NA
CASSLSDDWTEAFF
TGTGCCAGCAGCTTATCGGACGATTGGACTGAAGCTTTCTTT
>many|TRBV20-1|TRBJ2-2|NA
CSASLGVGGATGELFF
TGCAGTGCTAGCTTGGGGGTGGGGGGGGCGACCGGGGAGCTGTTTTTT
>many|TRBV4-1|TRBJ2-1|TRBD2
CASSQSAGTSGINEQFF
TGCGCCAGCAGCCAGAGTGCCGGGACTAGCGGGATCAATGAGCAGTTCTTC
>many|TRBV25-1|TRBJ2-1|NA
CASSRTVNEQFF
TGTGCCAGCAGTAGGACGGTCAATGAGCAGTTCTTC
>many|TRBV28|TRBJ2-7|NA
CASSGVAYEQYF
TGTGCCAGCAGTGGCGTTGCCTACGAGCAGTACTTC
>many|TRBV18|TRBJ2-5|NA
CASSPKVGETQYF
TGTGCCAGCTCACCAAAGGTGGGAGAGACCCAGTACTTC
>many|TRBV20-1|TRBJ2-7|NA
CSAVPHSLRNEQYF
TGCAGTGCCGTCCCACATAGCCTCAGGAACGAGCAGTACTTC
>many|TRBV6-6|TRBJ2-3|TRBD2
CASRTGTSGSADTQYF
TGTGCCAGCAGAACCGGGACTAGCGGGAGTGCAGATACGCAGTATTTT
>few|TRBV28|TRBJ2-2|TRBD2
CASSIGLAGSNTGELFF
TGTGCCAGCAGTATCGGACTAGCGGGATCAAACACCGGGGAGCTGTTTTTT
>many|TRBV20-1|TRBJ2-2|NA
CSAPLRGELFF
TGCAGTGCTCCCTTGCGGGGGGAGCTGTTTTTT
>NA|TRBV6-2/TRBV6-3|TRBJ2-6|NA
CASSYSGSGANVLTF
TGTGCCAGCAGTTACTCAGGATCCGGGGCCAACGTCCTGACTTTC
>many|TRBV27|TRBJ1-2|TRBD1
CASRRTGQGAYGYTF
TGTGCCAGCAGACGTACGGGACAGGGGGCCTATGGCTACACCTTC
>many|TRBV7-6|TRBJ2-5|NA
CASSPNSEGRETQYF
TGTGCCAGCAGCCCAAACTCAGAAGGTAGAGAGACCCAGTACTTC
>many|TRBV7-9|TRBJ2-1|NA
CASSHQAAVSSYNEQFF
TGTGCCAGCAGCCACCAAGCGGCGGTGAGCTCCTACAATGAGCAGTTCTTC
>many|TRBV4-1|TRBJ2-1|NA
CASSQVSGNKYDEQFF
TGCGCCAGCAGCCAGGTTTCAGGTAATAAGTACGATGAGCAGTTCTTC